This record covers a single T cell receptor (beta chain). The CDR3 length is 12 residues. Germline V lookup: CDR1 SGHVS, CDR2 FQNEAQ. J was trimmed by 0 bases and V by 10 bases; bases with no gene match: 3. The data originate from a study of control samples from healthy donors and cancer patients. Libraries were prepared by immunoSEQ multiplex PCR; TCRdb keeps only in-frame clonotypes and omits some of them. The sample includes under 200,000 clones. This TCR was sampled from a young woman in good health. V usage is TRBV7-8 and J usage is TRBJ2-7; 7 nucleotides line up with TRBD2. The sample comprised blood. The CDR3 DNA follows: TGTGCCATTGGGAGGGACTCCTACGAGCAGTACTTC. As protein: CAIGRDSYEQYF.